Below, 9 T cell receptor beta chains from the same sample are listed, as sequenced in a study of T cell responses to AZD1222 COVID-19 vaccine. Clones were read by immunoSEQ multiplex PCR, and TCRdb kept only the in-frame ones, dropping some. The table shows 200,000 or so clones, with 92% occurring only once. Specimen: peripheral blood, collected on day 0 of AZD1222 vaccination. The source of these receptors is an adult in good health.

This chain's CDR3 is CASSGGQHVFYGYTF. The CDR3 DNA sequence: TGTGCCAGTAGTGGAGGACAGCACGTATTCTATGGCTACACCTTC. The chain recombines TRBV19 with TRBJ1-2, with a weak D call TRBD1 (6 bases). The V gene lost 5 bases and the J gene lost 4 bases, with 17 bases spanning the gap. The CDR3 sequence is 15 residues long. Germline V CDR1 and CDR2: LNHDA, SQIVND (reference sequence).

The chain combines TRBV19 with TRBJ1-6, with D unclear. There are 13 residues in the CDR3. CDR1 is LNHDA, CDR2 SQIVND, per germline (reference sequence). Trimming removed 9 bases at V and 3 bases at J, with 9 bases between. CDR3 sequence reads: CASLANYNSPLHF. DNA of the CDR3: TGTGCCAGCTTGGCAAACTATAATTCACCCCTCCACTTT.

This chain connects TRBV9 to TRBJ2-1; D remains unclear. The CDR3 runs 15 residues. Trimming shortened V by 4 bases and J by 0 bases, and 11 bases separated the two germline ends. Germline CDR1 is SGDLS and CDR2 is YYNGEE. The CDR3 sequence: CASSSDGSSYNEQFF. In DNA, the CDR3 is TGTGCCAGCAGCTCTGACGGCAGCTCCTACAATGAGCAGTTCTTC.

This clone was seen once. The CDR3, as DNA: TGTGCCAGCAGCTTGGCCAGGGGCGGGGGCACTGAAGCTTTCTTT. It codes for CASSLARGGGTEAFF. The rearrangement joins TRBV13 to TRBJ1-1, with D maybe TRBD1 (6 bases). The germline V and J ends were trimmed by 3 bases and 4 bases, with 15 bases remaining between them. Germline CDR1 reads PRHDT; CDR2 reads FYEKMQ (reference sequence). This CDR3 is 15 amino acids long.

This chain uses TRBV15 with TRBJ2-2; D may match TRBD1 or TRBD2 (5 bases each). CDR1 and CDR2 (germline): LNHNV, YYDKDF (reference sequence). There are 14 residues in the CDR3. V lost 1 base and J lost 6, with 9 bases in between. The chain's CDR3 is CATSRGDGAGELFF. Here the CDR3 DNA reads TGTGCCACCAGCAGAGGGGACGGGGCCGGGGAGCTGTTTTTT.

The V and J genes are TRBV3-1 (or the pseudogene TRBV3-2) and TRBJ2-6; D ambiguous. The germline V and J ends were trimmed by 1 base and 0 bases, with 7 bases remaining between them. Germline V gene lookup returns CDR1 LGHDT and CDR2 YNNKEL (reference sequence). The CDR3 extends over 16 amino acids. Written as DNA, the CDR3 is TGTGCCAGCAGCCAAGGACACAGCTCTGGGGCCAACGTCCTGACTTTC. Amino acid sequence: CASSQGHSSGANVLTF.

The rearrangement uses TRBV18 and TRBJ1-2, with D possibly being TRBD1 (5 bases). The CDR3 is 14 residues long. Trimming took 2 bases from V and 2 from J, leaving 9 bases between them. The V gene's germline CDR1 is KGHSH and CDR2 LQKENI. In DNA, the CDR3 is TGTGCCAGCTCACCAGGGACGGAGAACTATGGCTACACCTTC. It translates to CASSPGTENYGYTF.

The chain employs TRBV19 and TRBJ2-2; 10 bases line up with TRBD1. The CDR3 is 16 residues long. In germline, CDR1 is LNHDA, CDR2 SQIVND (reference sequence). Losses at the gene ends were 7 bases for V and 6 bases for J; bases not matched to a gene: 11. The CDR3: CASNFRGDRGPGELFF. The CDR3 DNA is TGTGCCAGTAACTTCCGGGGGGACAGGGGTCCCGGGGAGCTGTTTTTT. Full variable domain (remainder filled in from reference TRBV19 and TRBJ2-2): DGGITQSPKYLFRKEGQNVTLSCEQNLNHDAMYWYRQDPGQGLRLIYYSQIVNDFQKGDIAEGYSVSREKKESFPLTVTSAQKNPTAFYLCASNFRGDRGPGELFFGEGSRLTVL.

Only one count was recorded for this clone. The gene calls are TRBV5-1 and TRBJ1-2; 7 bases are shared with TRBD1. There are 13 residues in the CDR3. CDR1 is SGHRS, CDR2 YFSETQ, per germline. Losses at the gene ends were 2 bases for V and 6 bases for J; bases not matched to a gene: 4. Here the CDR3 DNA reads TGCGCCAGCAGCTTAGGAGGGGGCGATGGCTACACCTTC. This translates into CASSLGGGDGYTF.